This TCR beta chain was retrieved from a study of cytomegalovirus exposure and HLA in healthy donors (TCRdb year 2017). Describing the broader study: An earlier analysis of approximately 640 of the donors reported 250 to 350 Gb of sequence data and 100 million to 130 million unique TCR beta sequences from about 180 million T cells. HLA typing included class I and class II loci at four-digit resolution. Among around 400 genotyped donors of the cohort, an average of about 240,000 unique TCR beta nucleotide sequences were sequenced per donor, around 20% of them non-productive. The number of typed donors differed by locus: 629-630 for A, B, C, DRB1 and DQB1; about 520 for DQA1; 606 for DPA1; and roughly 490 for DPB1. In addition to the first cohort of approximately 670 subjects, a separate validation cohort of approximately 110 different subjects was used. About 280 gigabases of sequencing data and around 88 million unique TCR sequences made up an early release that covered several hundred HLA-typed donors. Rather than using new phenotypic data, the later analysis identified candidate immune exposures from TCR beta sequences and from how often those sequences occurred across donors. A later analysis re-analyzed previously published TCR beta repertoires from roughly 600 donors and added high-resolution HLA genotyping to study TCR occurrence patterns. An earlier analysis of approximately 580 of the donors used high-throughput TCR beta sequencing to judge whether each TCR beta V gene segment behaved as functional or pseudogenic. All discovery cohort repertoires had been generated on a single sequencing platform. Because of strong linkage in the cohort, roughly five DR-DQ haplotypes were treated as single units for association and clustering. The study was designed to test whether signatures of past pathogen exposure could be identified by cataloging public T cell receptors. The T cell repertoires of about 700 subjects were profiled by immunosequencing and related to cytomegalovirus serostatus. Donor age, sex, ethnicity and CMV serostatus were compiled alongside the repertoire data. Of the approximately 400 genotyped donors, 65% to 90% fell in the genetic ancestry cluster associated with self-reported Caucasian donors. The study combined high-throughput TCR immunosequencing, statistical association of individual TCRs with disease status, and machine learning to predict cytomegalovirus infection status. A later genetic analysis used genome-wide SNP genotypes for about 55% of the 666 donors, treating that subset as a discovery cohort.

Overall study results and their limits: Assigning TCR associations to individual alleles was difficult when HLA alleles, especially DR and DQ, strongly co-occurred. A cluster of highly shared sequence variants was judged likely to represent a technical artifact of the sequencing pipeline. According to the authors, the approach could potentially be generalized to other disease states and immunological phenotypes. Because HLA typing was missing for some donors at each locus, association tests included only the typed subset. In both the original and validation cohorts, the classifier was reported to diagnose cytomegalovirus status with high specificity and sensitivity. In a later analysis, TCR association rates were found to vary across HLA loci, with the most associated TCRs seen for DRB1 alleles and the fewest for HLA-C alleles. In a later analysis, some 17,000 TCR beta sequences were associated with specific HLA alleles at a false discovery rate of 0.05. The presence/absence analyses assumed that sequencing depth was roughly uniform across donors, and that assumption may not be true. Most TCR sequences were observed very rarely across donors, whereas some public TCRs were present in many individuals. Linkage disequilibrium might explain the correlated functional status among segregating V segments, but an unknown experimental factor could not be excluded. This cohort had only TCR beta chains sequenced, and the lack of alpha or paired-chain data limited which features could be detected. Some IMGT-functional V segments, including TRBV6-2 and TRBV6-3, could not be distinguished by the 87-base-pair reads and were therefore excluded. Immune exposure information for the cohort was limited to CMV serostatus. A few of the identified cytomegalovirus-associated TCR beta chains were confirmed in vitro to be specific for cytomegalovirus antigens. According to a later analysis, most CMV-associated TCR beta chains appeared to be HLA-restricted, and the HLA associations seemed to be driven largely by CMV exposure. In an earlier analysis of approximately 590 of the donors, most TCR beta V segments were observed in productive rearrangements about 87% or about 30% of the time, broadly matching IMGT annotations. Because counts were too low, some 16 rarely observed V segments, including chromosome 9 orphons, were excluded from the earlier analysis of roughly 580 of the donors. Several of the top co-occurrence clusters appeared to be linked to parvovirus B19, influenza, CMV and Epstein-Barr virus, according to a later analysis. A later genetic analysis associated a missense DCLRE1C variant with V-gene and J-gene trimming of TCR beta chains, and an independent cohort replicated the association. A further reported finding was that TCR beta sequences accurately predicted the HLA-A and HLA-B alleles for most subjects in the first cohort. Compared with the 666-donor mean, donors in an Asian-associated ancestry cluster had fewer N-insertions in productive TCRs, according to a later genetic analysis. In a later analysis, HLA-associated TCR beta chains were found to be more clonally expanded and to have lower generation probabilities than equally common non-associated chains. The study listed 150 to 200 TCR beta chains as associated with cytomegalovirus.

This clone was recorded only once. It has no known antigen specificity. The input lacks base qualities; no much larger clone sits a single base away. The library was obtained by the immunoSEQ multiplex PCR assay. A mixture of 60 forward primers for TCR Vbeta segments and 13 reverse primers for TCR Jbeta segments was used in the multiplex PCR. The CDR3 region of rearranged TCR beta genes was amplified from genomic DNA by a multiplex PCR assay. The amplified TCR beta libraries were sequenced on the Illumina HiSeq System as 87-base-pair reads. As for how the authors treated the data: Across the 666 repertoires, a later analysis counted roughly 84 million unique TCR beta chains, approximately 10 million of which were shared by at least two donors. A nearest-neighbor algorithm error-corrected the raw reads and collapsed the reads into unique sequences, merging closely related sequences to remove PCR and sequencing errors. To assign V, D and J gene segments, CDR3 sequences were aligned to IMGT reference sequences. For a sequence to be retained, a match of at least six nucleotides to both a V gene segment and a J gene segment was required. A rearrangement was called productive if the CDR3 had no stop codons and remained in frame with V and J, and every other rearrangement was called non-productive. Following IMGT convention, CDR3 was defined as the stretch from the second conserved V-encoded cysteine to the conserved J-encoded phenylalanine. In an earlier analysis of some 550 of the donors, sequences lacking an unambiguous match to a single V gene segment were excluded. An earlier analysis of a few hundred of the donors called V segments functional above 56.7% productive rearrangements and segregating when the between-donor standard deviation exceeded 5%. A statistical classification framework was built for diagnosing cytomegalovirus status from the catalog of TCR beta chain sequences. In a later analysis, V and J genes were assigned by comparing TCR nucleotide sequences against IMGT/GENE-DB human TR gene sequences. A later analysis assigned CDR3 sequences and most-parsimonious VDJ recombination scenarios with the TCRdist pipeline. In a later analysis, each TCR beta chain was defined by its CDR3 amino acid sequence together with its V-gene family, and reads without a unique V-gene family were excluded. A later analysis removed several hundred highly shared, low-generation-probability nucleotide sequences to deal with suspected cross-contamination and a sequencing artifact. In a later analysis, a clonal expansion index for each public chain was calculated from normalized within-repertoire ranks of inferred template counts. Generation probabilities in a later analysis came from a VDJ recombination model fitted to out-of-frame rearrangements, and those results were checked against IGoR. In a later analysis, hypergeometric tests were used to score TCR-TCR, TCR-HLA and TCR-CMV co-occurrence, with a repertoire-size bias correction applied to TCR pairs. A later analysis estimated false discovery rates by permuting HLA or CMV assignments 20 times. In a later analysis, co-occurring TCRs were grouped with DBSCAN, and TCRdist sequence similarity was added when clustering was performed within HLA-allele-positive subsets. Co-occurrence clustering excluded repertoires with fewer than 30,000 or more than 120,000 public chains, plus five with anomalous nucleotide sharing. The table was pulled from immuneACCESS by TCRdb, which kept in-frame rearrangements only. Such tables lose some clones; where checked, under half of the loss comes from unresolved V genes, and the rest has no known cause. From that table come the V and J calls and clone size; the DNA was used to work out D and trimming. Within this sample are fewer than 300,000 clones, with around 86% of them counted one time only. The ten largest account for approximately 4.3% of the sample.

In total, approximately 610 healthy bone marrow donors made up the cohort. At the time of sampling, all cohort members were nominally healthy, though unrecorded immune exposures were likely present. The donor tested CMV seropositive, placing the donor among the 310 or so seropositive members of the cohort. Every donor gave a peripheral blood sample, and the peripheral blood mononuclear cells from that sample were used for TCR beta sequencing. The Qiagen DNeasy Blood Extraction Kit was used to extract genomic DNA from the blood cell samples. V ends up 1 base short and J 4 bases short, with an unmatched junction base count of 3. CDR1 SGHRS and CDR2 YFSETQ are derived from the germline V gene. CDR3 length: 14 amino acids, cysteine to phenylalanine. Only the CDR3 DNA stays, 42 bases, in frame from base 1.

This sequence uses TRBV5-1 and TRBJ1-1; 8 nucleotides in the junction match TRBD1. Sequences were obtained from PBMCs. The clonotype was recovered from a middle-aged man in good health and CMV-seropositive. Read as DNA, the sequence is TGCGCCAGCAGCTTGCAGGGGGCCAGCACTGAAGCTTTCTTT. This sequence encodes CASSLQGASTEAFF.